These T cell receptor beta chains were read from a single sample in a study of cytomegalovirus exposure and HLA in healthy donors. Sequencing was performed with immunoSEQ multiplex PCR; in TCRdb, only in-frame clones are kept and a portion is missing. The sample shows some 140,000 clones, 60% to 80% of them seen only once. Source material: PBMCs. These receptors originate from a man aged 25 to 40 in good health and CMV-seropositive. CDR3s include the opening cysteine and the closing phenylalanine or tryptophan. The order of the fields is clone size, J gene, V gene, CDR3 length, D gene, CDR3 protein, CDR3 DNA. D genes are given only for firm matches. Rows may omit the clone size; those that give it use once, few, many or a size class.

abundance: once
j_gene: TRBJ1-4
v_gene: TRBV30
len: 14
d_gene: TRBD1
CDR3aa: CAWRPGQGREKLFF
CDR3nt: TGTGCCTGGAGGCCAGGACAGGGGAGAGAAAAACTGTTTTTT

abundance: few
j_gene: TRBJ2-3
v_gene: TRBV9
len: 15
d_gene: TRBD2
CDR3aa: CASSVGGRAQDTQYF
CDR3nt: TGTGCCAGCAGCGTAGGCGGGAGGGCCCAAGATACGCAGTATTTT

abundance: .
j_gene: TRBJ1-1
v_gene: TRBV10-1
len: 16
d_gene: .
CDR3aa: CATRNVSTGTKGEAFF
CDR3nt: TGCGCCACCAGGAACGTATCAACAGGGACGAAAGGGGAAGCTTTCTTT

abundance: .
j_gene: TRBJ2-1
v_gene: TRBV28
len: 15
d_gene: TRBD2
CDR3aa: CASSAVAGVGNEQFF
CDR3nt: TGTGCCAGCAGCGCCGTAGCGGGAGTTGGTAATGAGCAGTTCTTC

abundance: once
j_gene: TRBJ2-5
v_gene: TRBV5-4
len: 17
d_gene: TRBD2
CDR3aa: CASSPGTSGKVPETQYF
CDR3nt: TGTGCCAGCAGCCCCGGGACTAGCGGGAAGGTACCAGAGACCCAGTACTTC

abundance: .
j_gene: TRBJ1-1
v_gene: TRBV6-5
len: 12
d_gene: TRBD1
CDR3aa: CASSDRGHKAFF
CDR3nt: TGTGCCAGCAGTGACAGGGGGCACAAAGCTTTCTTT

abundance: .
j_gene: TRBJ2-1
v_gene: TRBV6-1
len: 14
d_gene: TRBD2
CDR3aa: CASSRAGGWDEQFF
CDR3nt: TGTGCCAGCAGTAGAGCGGGAGGTTGGGATGAGCAGTTCTTC

abundance: .
j_gene: TRBJ2-7
v_gene: TRBV27
len: 15
d_gene: TRBD2
CDR3aa: CASSSPGLAGGEQYF
CDR3nt: TGTGCCAGCAGCTCCCCGGGACTAGCGGGAGGCGAGCAGTACTTC

abundance: .
j_gene: TRBJ2-1
v_gene: TRBV9
len: 17
d_gene: TRBD1
CDR3aa: CASSVAGGQSSYNEQFF
CDR3nt: TGTGCCAGCAGCGTAGCTGGGGGACAGAGCTCCTACAATGAGCAGTTCTTC

abundance: once
j_gene: TRBJ2-3
v_gene: TRBV19
len: 15
d_gene: .
CDR3aa: CASNPWARRTDTQYF
CDR3nt: TGTGCCAGTAATCCATGGGCGAGGAGGACAGATACGCAGTATTTT

abundance: .
j_gene: TRBJ2-7
v_gene: TRBV9
len: 15
d_gene: TRBD2
CDR3aa: CASSAGGSPTYEQYF
CDR3nt: TGTGCCAGCAGCGCCGGGGGGAGTCCAACCTACGAGCAGTACTTC

abundance: .
j_gene: TRBJ2-1
v_gene: TRBV6-1
len: 16
d_gene: TRBD2
CDR3aa: CASSEGTSGRINGQFF
CDR3nt: TGTGCCAGCAGTGAAGGGACTAGCGGGAGGATCAATGGGCAGTTCTTC

abundance: .
j_gene: TRBJ2-3
v_gene: TRBV5-1
len: 13
d_gene: .
CDR3aa: CASSLGGTDTQYF
CDR3nt: TGCGCCAGCAGCTTGGGCGGCACAGATACGCAGTATTTT

abundance: .
j_gene: TRBJ1-1
v_gene: TRBV29-1
len: 14
d_gene: .
CDR3aa: CSVERPGGEAEAFF
CDR3nt: TGCAGCGTTGAACGGCCGGGAGGGGAGGCTGAAGCTTTCTTT

abundance: .
j_gene: TRBJ2-1
v_gene: TRBV11-2
len: 17
d_gene: .
CDR3aa: CASSGPGNPSLANEQFF
CDR3nt: TGTGCCAGCAGCGGCCCCGGGAACCCCAGCTTAGCTAATGAGCAGTTCTTC

abundance: once
j_gene: TRBJ2-3
v_gene: TRBV2
len: 17
d_gene: .
CDR3aa: CASSGAHRGWLLLSQYF
CDR3nt: TGTGCCAGCAGTGGGGCTCACCGTGGCTGGCTCCTATTATCGCAGTATTTT

abundance: .
j_gene: TRBJ2-7
v_gene: TRBV7-2
len: 15
d_gene: TRBD2
CDR3aa: CASSLSSGRDREQYF
CDR3nt: TGTGCCAGCAGCCTCTCTAGCGGGAGGGATCGCGAGCAGTACTTC

abundance: .
j_gene: TRBJ1-2
v_gene: TRBV10-3
len: 13
d_gene: TRBD1
CDR3aa: CAINEDRGDGYTF
CDR3nt: TGTGCCATCAACGAGGACAGGGGGGATGGCTACACCTTC

abundance: .
j_gene: TRBJ2-1
v_gene: TRBV27
len: 15
d_gene: .
CDR3aa: CASSSGTGLFPEQFF
CDR3nt: TGTGCCAGCAGTTCCGGGACTGGACTCTTCCCGGAGCAGTTCTTC

abundance: few
j_gene: TRBJ1-2
v_gene: TRBV28
len: 13
d_gene: TRBD1
CDR3aa: CAGQGHGNYGYTF
CDR3nt: TGTGCCGGACAGGGGCACGGTAACTATGGCTACACCTTC

abundance: .
j_gene: TRBJ2-3
v_gene: TRBV5-1
len: 17
d_gene: .
CDR3aa: CASSLALRSLGTDTQYF
CDR3nt: TGCGCCAGCAGCTTGGCCCTGAGGTCCCTCGGCACAGATACGCAGTATTTT

abundance: .
j_gene: TRBJ1-5
v_gene: TRBV2
len: 15
d_gene: TRBD1
CDR3aa: CASRGDTGGNQPQHF
CDR3nt: TGTGCCAGCAGGGGAGACACAGGGGGGAATCAGCCCCAGCATTTT

abundance: .
j_gene: TRBJ2-5
v_gene: TRBV10-3
len: 12
d_gene: .
CDR3aa: CAISVGQETQYF
CDR3nt: TGTGCCATCTCCGTCGGCCAAGAGACCCAGTACTTC

abundance: .
j_gene: TRBJ1-5
v_gene: TRBV30
len: 13
d_gene: .
CDR3aa: CAWSVQGNQPQHF
CDR3nt: TGTGCCTGGAGTGTACAGGGCAATCAGCCCCAGCATTTT

abundance: .
j_gene: TRBJ2-5
v_gene: TRBV5-1
len: 15
d_gene: TRBD2
CDR3aa: CASSIGTSIGETQYF
CDR3nt: TGCGCCAGCAGCATAGGGACTAGTATCGGAGAGACCCAGTACTTC

abundance: many
j_gene: TRBJ2-2
v_gene: TRBV5-5
len: 13
d_gene: .
CDR3aa: CASSLGDTGELFF
CDR3nt: TGTGCCAGCAGCCTAGGGGACACCGGGGAGCTGTTTTTT

abundance: .
j_gene: TRBJ1-4
v_gene: TRBV4-2
len: 15
d_gene: .
CDR3aa: CASSPGLIGKEKLFF
CDR3nt: TGTGCCAGCAGCCCCGGGCTTATCGGGAAGGAAAAACTGTTTTTT

abundance: .
j_gene: TRBJ1-1
v_gene: TRBV6-5
len: 13
d_gene: .
CDR3aa: CASINIRNTEAFF
CDR3nt: TGTGCCAGCATTAATATCCGGAACACTGAAGCTTTCTTT

abundance: .
j_gene: TRBJ2-3
v_gene: TRBV29-1
len: 11
d_gene: .
CDR3aa: CSVEGLDTQYF
CDR3nt: TGCAGCGTTGAAGGGCTGGATACGCAGTATTTT

abundance: .
j_gene: TRBJ2-1
v_gene: TRBV15
len: 19
d_gene: TRBD2
CDR3aa: CATSRSGLAGVTAYNEQFF
CDR3nt: TGTGCCACCAGCAGGTCTGGACTAGCGGGAGTTACGGCCTACAATGAGCAGTTCTTC

abundance: .
j_gene: TRBJ1-5
v_gene: TRBV5-8
len: 15
d_gene: .
CDR3aa: CASSFISQGNQPQHF
CDR3nt: TGTGCCAGCAGCTTTATCAGTCAGGGCAATCAGCCCCAGCATTTT

abundance: .
j_gene: TRBJ2-5
v_gene: TRBV5-1
len: 14
d_gene: .
CDR3aa: CASSLAGLQETQYF
CDR3nt: TGCGCCAGCAGCTTGGCGGGATTACAAGAGACCCAGTACTTC

abundance: .
j_gene: TRBJ2-2
v_gene: TRBV5-6
len: 16
d_gene: .
CDR3aa: CASSPVEAINTGELFF
CDR3nt: TGTGCCAGCAGCCCGGTTGAGGCCATAAACACCGGGGAGCTGTTTTTT

abundance: .
j_gene: TRBJ2-7
v_gene: TRBV5-6
len: 14
d_gene: TRBD2
CDR3aa: CASSSSRGGYEQYF
CDR3nt: TGTGCCAGCAGCTCGTCCCGGGGGGGGTACGAGCAGTACTTC

abundance: once
j_gene: TRBJ2-7
v_gene: TRBV6-5
len: 14
d_gene: TRBD1
CDR3aa: CASSHRDRPYEQYF
CDR3nt: TGTGCCAGCAGCCACAGGGACAGACCCTACGAGCAGTACTTC

abundance: few
j_gene: TRBJ2-1
v_gene: TRBV10-3
len: 19
d_gene: TRBD2
CDR3aa: CAISDDLAGGRISYNEQFF
CDR3nt: TGTGCCATCAGTGATGATCTAGCGGGAGGACGTATTTCCTACAATGAGCAGTTCTTC

abundance: .
j_gene: TRBJ2-1
v_gene: TRBV5-1
len: 17
d_gene: TRBD2
CDR3aa: CASSLVTSGSSYNEQFF
CDR3nt: TGCGCCAGCAGCTTGGTTACTAGCGGGAGTTCCTACAATGAGCAGTTCTTC

abundance: .
j_gene: TRBJ2-7
v_gene: TRBV27
len: 15
d_gene: TRBD2
CDR3aa: CASKAGVAGAYEQYF
CDR3nt: TGTGCCAGCAAGGCCGGGGTAGCGGGAGCGTACGAGCAGTACTTC

abundance: .
j_gene: TRBJ2-5
v_gene: TRBV28
len: 15
d_gene: TRBD2
CDR3aa: CASSMLAGVVETQYF
CDR3nt: TGTGCCAGCAGTATGCTAGCGGGAGTTGTAGAGACCCAGTACTTC

abundance: .
j_gene: TRBJ2-7
v_gene: TRBV5-4
len: 14
d_gene: .
CDR3aa: CASSLGTVRYEQYF
CDR3nt: TGTGCCAGCAGCTTGGGTACAGTAAGATACGAGCAGTACTTC

abundance: .
j_gene: TRBJ2-5
v_gene: TRBV5-6
len: 12
d_gene: .
CDR3aa: CASSSLGETQYF
CDR3nt: TGTGCCAGCAGCTCGCTCGGAGAGACCCAGTACTTC

abundance: few
j_gene: TRBJ2-3
v_gene: TRBV19
len: 17
d_gene: TRBD2
CDR3aa: CASSPPYGLAGEDTQYF
CDR3nt: TGTGCCAGTAGTCCCCCCTACGGACTAGCGGGAGAGGATACGCAGTATTTT

abundance: .
j_gene: TRBJ2-1
v_gene: TRBV5-6
len: 16
d_gene: .
CDR3aa: CASSLVFGTGGNEQFF
CDR3nt: TGTGCCAGCAGCTTGGTTTTTGGGACTGGGGGGAATGAGCAGTTCTTC

abundance: .
j_gene: TRBJ2-3
v_gene: TRBV2
len: 19
d_gene: TRBD2
CDR3aa: CASSDHLGLAGGGADTQYF
CDR3nt: TGTGCCAGCAGCGACCACCTGGGACTAGCGGGAGGGGGGGCAGATACGCAGTATTTT

abundance: .
j_gene: TRBJ2-5
v_gene: TRBV27
len: 14
d_gene: TRBD2
CDR3aa: CASKSSGRGETQYF
CDR3nt: TGTGCCAGCAAGAGTAGCGGGAGGGGCGAGACCCAGTACTTC

abundance: .
j_gene: TRBJ2-1
v_gene: TRBV5-1
len: 14
d_gene: .
CDR3aa: CASSLDPAGNEQFF
CDR3nt: TGCGCCAGCAGCTTGGACCCCGCCGGGAATGAGCAGTTCTTC

abundance: .
j_gene: TRBJ2-5
v_gene: TRBV9
len: 16
d_gene: .
CDR3aa: CASSVARGWGQETQYF
CDR3nt: TGTGCCAGCAGCGTAGCCCGGGGTTGGGGCCAAGAGACCCAGTACTTC

abundance: .
j_gene: TRBJ2-3
v_gene: TRBV7-6
len: 15
d_gene: TRBD1
CDR3aa: CASSVGDRGTDTQYF
CDR3nt: TGTGCCAGCAGCGTGGGGGACAGGGGGACAGATACGCAGTATTTT

abundance: few
j_gene: TRBJ1-5
v_gene: TRBV4-2
len: 16
d_gene: .
CDR3aa: CASSQVGQTSNQPQHF
CDR3nt: TGTGCCAGCAGCCAAGTCGGACAGACTAGCAATCAGCCCCAGCATTTT

abundance: .
j_gene: TRBJ2-5
v_gene: TRBV9
len: 13
d_gene: TRBD2
CDR3aa: CASSVGGGKTQYF
CDR3nt: TGTGCCAGCAGCGTGGGCGGGGGTAAGACCCAGTACTTC

abundance: .
j_gene: TRBJ2-1
v_gene: TRBV5-4
len: 17
d_gene: TRBD2
CDR3aa: CASSLGGGAGGNNEQFF
CDR3nt: TGTGCCAGCAGCTTGGGGGGCGGGGCGGGGGGGAACAATGAGCAGTTCTTC

abundance: .
j_gene: TRBJ2-7
v_gene: TRBV6-5
len: 14
d_gene: .
CDR3aa: CASRPDTDAGEQYF
CDR3nt: TGTGCCAGCAGACCTGACACGGACGCGGGCGAGCAGTACTTC

abundance: .
j_gene: TRBJ1-4
v_gene: TRBV18
len: 14
d_gene: TRBD1
CDR3aa: CASSPGTGGEKLFF
CDR3nt: TGTGCCAGCTCACCCGGGACAGGGGGCGAAAAACTGTTTTTT